Each of the 29 T cell receptor beta chains below was sequenced from the same sample in a study of cytomegalovirus exposure and HLA in healthy donors. A multiplex PCR was run with 60 Vbeta primers and 13 Jbeta primers. Here immunoSEQ multiplex PCR was the method, and the copy in TCRdb shows in-frame clones only, minus some. The top ten clones hold just under 4.5% of a sample with approximately 160,000 clones, 68% of them seen once. Material: PBMCs. Receptor source: a young woman in good health and CMV-seropositive.

The gene calls are TRBV27 and TRBJ2-3; D perhaps matches TRBD1 (5 bases). This CDR3 comprises 17 residues. The ends were cut back, 6 bases at V and 0 bases at J, with 19 bases in the middle. Germline V gene lookup returns CDR1 MNHEY and CDR2 SMNVEV (reference sequence). CDR3: CASRPSGNLISTDTQYF. CDR3 DNA sequence: TGTGCCAGCAGGCCGTCAGGGAACCTCATTAGCACAGATACGCAGTATTTT.

The J gene is TRBJ2-1, the V gene TRBV7-3; D perhaps matches TRBD1 (6 bases). The CDR3 is made up of 14 amino acids. Germline-derived CDR1 and CDR2 are SGHTA and FQGTGA. With 5 bases removed from V and 8 bases from J, the gap between germline ends came to 16 bases. CDR3 nucleotide sequence: TGTGCCAGCAGCAGAGATTCTGGGGGCGATGAGCAGTTCTTC. This translates into CASSRDSGGDEQFF. The full variable domain, its missing parts supplied by reference TRBV7-3 and TRBJ2-1, is GAGVSQTPSNKVTEKGKYVELRCDPISGHTALYWYRQSLGQGPEFLIYFQGTGAADDSGLPNDRFFAVRPEGSVSTLKIQRTERGDSAVYLCASSRDSGGDEQFFGPGTRLTVL.

V is TRBV27 and J is TRBJ1-5; D is ambiguous. V shed 4 bases and J shed 0 bases, with 10 bases lying between them. Per germline, CDR1 MNHEY and CDR2 SMNVEV (reference sequence). The CDR3 runs 15 residues. As DNA, the CDR3 is TGTGCCAGCAGTTCCGAGTTTTATAGCAATCAGCCCCAGCATTTT. Translating it yields CASSSEFYSNQPQHF.

The V gene is TRBV6-5, the J gene TRBJ2-2; D is unclear. Germline loops: CDR1 MNHEY, CDR2 SVGAGI. Trimming removed 8 bases at V and 11 bases at J, with 18 bases between. CDR3 size: 13 residues. The CDR3 DNA is TGTGCCAGCTCCTCAACCGGGTTTAAAGAGCTGTTTTTT. Amino acid sequence: CASSSTGFKELFF.

This rearrangement joins TRBV18 to TRBJ1-2; 12 positions match TRBD1. Germline CDR1 and CDR2: KGHSH and LQKENI. The CDR3 has 16 amino acids. Trimming removed 6 bases from V and 0 bases from J; junction bases left unmatched: 5. This CDR3 is CASSSGTGGPNYGYTF. The CDR3 DNA reads TGTGCCAGCTCCTCCGGGACAGGGGGCCCTAACTATGGCTACACCTTC.

V is TRBV7-9 and J is TRBJ2-7, with a possible D match to TRBD1 (5 bases). The CDR3 loop spans 14 amino acids. The V end was cut by 5 bases, the J end by 2 bases, with 13 bases between. CDR1 and CDR2 (germline): SEHNR, FQNEAQ (reference sequence). The CDR3 region is CASSPTAGTYEQYF. The CDR3 region has the DNA TGTGCCAGCAGCCCCACGGCAGGGACCTACGAGCAGTACTTC. The full variable domain, its missing parts supplied by reference TRBV7-9 and TRBJ2-7, is DTGVSQNPRHKITKRGQNVTFRCDPISEHNRLYWYRQTLGQGPEFLTYFQNEAQLEKSRLLSDRFSAERPKGSFSTLEIQRTEQGDSAMYLCASSPTAGTYEQYFGPGTRLTVT.

The V call is TRBV6-5, the J call TRBJ2-7; 9 nucleotides align to TRBD1. The V gene end was trimmed by 2 bases and the J gene end by 4 bases; junction bases not matched to a gene: 9. The germline CDR1 and CDR2 sequences are MNHEY and SVGAGI. The CDR3 totals 16 residues. The CDR3 region has the DNA TGTGCCAGCAGTTACACAACACCGGGACAGGGTTACGAGCAGTACTTC. Translating it yields CASSYTTPGQGYEQYF.

This clone showed up just once. The rearrangement uses TRBV30 and TRBJ1-2, with 8 nucleotides matching TRBD1. Germline trimming cut 2 bases from V and 0 bases from J; bases unmatched to any gene: 14. This CDR3 has 18 amino acids. In germline, CDR1 is GTSNPN, CDR2 SVGIG (reference sequence). The CDR3 DNA is TGTGCCTGGAGTTCTGGCGGGCAGACAGGGGCCGCTAACTATGGCTACACCTTC. Encoded protein: CAWSSGGQTGAANYGYTF.

In its sample, this clone was seen once. V usage is TRBV7-6 and J usage is TRBJ2-5, with 12 bases aligning to TRBD1. Trimming took 2 bases from V and 5 from J; bases not matched to a gene: 9. The germline gives CDR1 SGHVS, CDR2 FNYEAQ. The CDR3 sequence is 17 residues long. The CDR3 is CASSLFGDRGRGETQYF. The DNA of the CDR3 is TGTGCCAGCAGCTTATTCGGGGACAGGGGGCGCGGGGAGACCCAGTACTTC. The full variable domain, rest sourced from reference TRBV7-6 and TRBJ2-5, is GAGVSQSPRYKVTKRGQDVALRCDPISGHVSLYWYRQALGQGPEFLTYFNYEAQQDKSGLPNDRFSAERPEGSISTLTIQRTEQRDSAMYRCASSLFGDRGRGETQYFGPGTRLLVL.

The rearrangement links TRBV29-1 to TRBJ2-2; 7 bases are shared with TRBD1. V shed 2 bases, J shed 5 bases, and the junction held 14 bases outside the gene matches. The CDR3 spans 17 residues. Germline values: CDR1 SQVTM, CDR2 ANQGSEA. The CDR3 loop is CSVELTWGQHMTGELFF. DNA for the CDR3: TGCAGCGTTGAACTAACGTGGGGACAGCACATGACCGGGGAGCTGTTTTTT.

The chain carries TRBV5-1 and TRBJ2-2, with a weak D call TRBD2 (5 bases). Germline V gene sequence: CDR1 SGHRS, CDR2 YFSETQ. The CDR3 totals 16 residues. Trimming stripped 1 base from V and 9 bases from J, with 19 bases between. In DNA, the CDR3 is TGCGCCAGCAGCTTGATAGCAGGTGGCGGGTCCCGGGAGCTGTTTTTT. This encodes CASSLIAGGGSRELFF.

The chain uses TRBV7-9 and TRBJ1-6; a weak D match, TRBD1 (5 bases). Germline assignment: CDR1 SEHNR and CDR2 FQNEAQ (reference sequence). The CDR3 has 13 amino acids. V shed 9 bases and J shed 6 bases, with 12 bases lying between them. CDR3: CASQGYSNSPLHF. The DNA of the CDR3 is TGTGCCAGTCAGGGATACTCTAATTCACCCCTCCACTTT.

The chain carries TRBV5-6 and TRBJ2-2, with TRBD2 matching 7 bases. From germline, CDR1 is SGHDT and CDR2 YYEEEE. The CDR3 loop spans 15 amino acids. Trimming at V came to 2 bases and at J to 1 base, leaving 2 bases not matched to a gene. The CDR3 reads CASSLAGRNTGELFF. The CDR3 nucleotides are TGTGCCAGCAGCTTAGCGGGAAGGAACACCGGGGAGCTGTTTTTT.

This clone was counted only a few times. The rearrangement joins TRBV5-4 to TRBJ1-3, with TRBD1 matching over 7 bases. Losses at the gene ends were 5 bases for V and 7 bases for J; bases not matched to a gene: 9. Germline V gene sequence: CDR1 SGHNT, CDR2 YYREEE (reference sequence). The CDR3 sequence is 14 residues long. Here the CDR3 reads CASSRDSSRNTIYF. As DNA, the CDR3 is TGTGCCAGCAGTAGGGACAGTAGTCGCAACACCATATATTTT.

The J gene is TRBJ2-1, the V gene TRBV30, with 9 bases that match TRBD2. Germline CDR1 GTSNPN, CDR2 SVGIG (reference sequence). The length of the CDR3 is 16 residues. Trimming removed 2 bases from V and 10 bases from J; junction bases left unmatched: 15. CDR3 residues: CAWSHLAGGPDEEQFF. Here the CDR3 DNA reads TGTGCCTGGAGTCACTTGGCGGGAGGGCCAGATGAGGAGCAGTTCTTC.

The chain has TRBV18 and TRBJ2-1; D is perhaps TRBD1 (5 bases). Trimming left V 2 bases short and J 5 bases short, with 13 bases between. In germline, CDR1 is KGHSH, CDR2 LQKENI. The CDR3 contains 15 residues. CDR3 loop: CASSPGARLDNEQFF. In DNA, the CDR3 is TGTGCCAGCTCACCAGGGGCTAGACTTGACAATGAGCAGTTCTTC.

V usage is TRBV27 and J usage is TRBJ2-7; 7 nucleotides line up with TRBD2. There are 16 residues in the CDR3. Germline trimming cut 2 bases from V and 3 bases from J; bases unmatched to any gene: 10. CDR1 and CDR2 from the germline V gene are MNHEY and SMNVEV (reference sequence). DNA for the CDR3: TGTGCCAGCAGTTTACGGGGCGGGACTACTAGCTACGAGCAGTACTTC. It encodes CASSLRGGTTSYEQYF.

This clone has a handful of counts. The chain links TRBV6-1 to TRBJ1-5, with 8 nucleotides matching TRBD1. Trimming removed 5 bases from V and 3 bases from J; junction bases left unmatched: 6. The germline V gene encodes CDR1 MNHNS and CDR2 SASEGT. The CDR3 spans 15 residues. DNA of the CDR3: TGTGCCAGCAGTCTGGACAGGGCTCCCAATCAGCCCCAGCATTTT. This encodes CASSLDRAPNQPQHF.

The gene calls are TRBV2 and TRBJ2-5, with 7 bases fitting TRBD2. V shed 8 bases, J shed 5 bases, and the junction held 14 bases outside the gene matches. Germline CDR1 reads SNHLY; CDR2 reads FYNNEI. The CDR3 runs 15 residues. CDR3 nucleotide sequence: TGTGCCAGCGGCCCCAGCGGGATGCGGGGGGAGACCCAGTACTTC. This translates into CASGPSGMRGETQYF.

The J gene is TRBJ2-7, the V gene TRBV7-8, with a possible D match to TRBD1 (5 bases). V was pared by 2 bases and J by 0 bases, with 8 bases between. Germline-derived CDR1 and CDR2 are SGHVS and FQNEAQ. CDR3 length equals 14 residues. The CDR3 DNA reads as TGTGCCAGCAGCTTACAGGGAACCTCCTACGAGCAGTACTTC. This encodes CASSLQGTSYEQYF.

This clone was detected once. The chain employs TRBV4-3 and TRBJ1-2; weak D call: TRBD1 (5 bases). V lost 0 bases, J lost 8 bases, and 19 bases lay in between. The germline V gene has CDR1 LGHNA and CDR2 YSLEER. This CDR3 comprises 16 residues. CDR3 sequence: CASSQDFAAGLRGYTF. For the CDR3, the DNA is TGCGCCAGCAGCCAAGATTTTGCAGCGGGGCTTCGAGGCTACACCTTC.

This clone was detected a few times. The CDR3 protein is CASWSRGTSNYGYTF. CDR3 nucleotide sequence: TGTGCCAGCTGGTCCCGGGGGACCTCTAACTATGGCTACACCTTC. The rearrangement joins TRBV6-5 to TRBJ1-2, with TRBD1 as a possible D gene (5 bases). Deletions cut 8 bases from V and 0 bases from J, with 16 bases between. CDR1 MNHEY and CDR2 SVGAGI come from the germline V gene. This CDR3 comprises 15 residues.

The chain carries TRBV27 and TRBJ2-5, with a weak D call TRBD1 (6 bases). This CDR3 comprises 16 residues. Trimming cost V 3 bases and J 0 bases, with 14 bases left between them. Germline V lookup: CDR1 MNHEY, CDR2 SMNVEV (reference sequence). CDR3 nucleotides: TGTGCCAGCAGTTTTGGGGACACCTCGTACCAAGAGACCCAGTACTTC. This encodes CASSFGDTSYQETQYF.

Only a few counts were recorded for this clone. CDR3 bases: TGTGCCAGCAGTCAGACAGGATTACGATGGGAGCAGTACTTC. Its translation: CASSQTGLRWEQYF. V and J are TRBV27 and TRBJ2-7; D is possibly TRBD1 (6 bases). This CDR3 has 14 amino acids. Germline loops: CDR1 MNHEY, CDR2 SMNVEV (reference sequence). The V end lost 5 bases, the J end lost 7 bases, and 18 bases lay between the germline ends.

The chain has TRBV7-3 and TRBJ1-2; D uncertain. The CDR3 totals 14 residues. Germline V gene lookup returns CDR1 SGHTA and CDR2 FQGTGA. V was clipped by 1 base and J by 8 bases, with 14 bases between them. DNA for the CDR3: TGTGCCAGCAGCTTAATCGGAGGAGGGCGCGGCTACACCTTC. This sequence encodes CASSLIGGGRGYTF.

This chain connects TRBV7-9 to TRBJ2-3; 7 nucleotides line up with TRBD1. The V and J ends lost 5 bases and 1 base, in that order; junction bases with no gene match: 3. The length of the CDR3 is 14 residues. Germline values: CDR1 SEHNR, CDR2 FQNEAQ (reference sequence). The CDR3 DNA reads TGTGCCAGCAGCCGAGGGGGCGGCACAGATACGCAGTATTTT. This gives the protein CASSRGGGTDTQYF. Full variable domain (outside the CDR3, taken from reference TRBV7-9 and TRBJ2-3): DTGVSQNPRHKITKRGQNVTFRCDPISEHNRLYWYRQTLGQGPEFLTYFQNEAQLEKSRLLSDRFSAERPKGSFSTLEIQRTEQGDSAMYLCASSRGGGTDTQYFGPGTRLTVL.

This chain joins TRBV2 and TRBJ2-5; possibly TRBD2 for D (5 bases). The CDR3 consists of 13 residues. Germline-derived CDR1 and CDR2 are SNHLY and FYNNEI. V lost 6 bases, J lost 11 bases, and 19 bases lay in between. In DNA form, the CDR3 reads TGTGCCAGCAGCGTTACTCCCCCAAGGGAGCAGTACTTC. Translating it yields CASSVTPPREQYF.

The CDR3 protein is CASSLRENTEAFF. As DNA, the CDR3 is TGTGCCAGCAGCCTACGGGAGAACACTGAAGCTTTCTTT. The V call is TRBV6-1, the J call TRBJ1-1; D gene ambiguous. Germline CDR1 and CDR2: MNHNS and SASEGT. There are 13 residues in the CDR3. V lost 6 bases and J lost 1, with 9 bases in between.

V usage is TRBV7-8 and J usage is TRBJ2-2; D remains ambiguous. CDR1 and CDR2 from the germline V gene are SGHVS and FQNEAQ. V was pared by 1 base and J by 11 bases, with 14 bases between. CDR3 length equals 14 residues. CDR3 residues: CASSLGLSVGELFF. The DNA for the CDR3 is TGTGCCAGCAGCTTAGGTCTTTCTGTCGGTGAGCTGTTTTTT.